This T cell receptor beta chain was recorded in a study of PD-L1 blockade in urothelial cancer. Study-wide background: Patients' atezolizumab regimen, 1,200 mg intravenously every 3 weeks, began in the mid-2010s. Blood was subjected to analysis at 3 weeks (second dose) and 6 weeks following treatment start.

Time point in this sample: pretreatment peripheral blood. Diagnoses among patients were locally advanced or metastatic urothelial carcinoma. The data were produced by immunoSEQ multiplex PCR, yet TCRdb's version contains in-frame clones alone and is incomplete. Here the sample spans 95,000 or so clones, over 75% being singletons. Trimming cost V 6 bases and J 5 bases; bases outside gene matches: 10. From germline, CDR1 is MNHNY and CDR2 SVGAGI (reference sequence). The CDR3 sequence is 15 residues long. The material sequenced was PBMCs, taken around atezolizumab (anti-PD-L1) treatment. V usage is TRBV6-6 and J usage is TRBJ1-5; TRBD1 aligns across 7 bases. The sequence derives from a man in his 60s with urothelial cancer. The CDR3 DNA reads TGTGCCAGCAGAGACCAGGGACAGCGAGATCAGCCCCAGCATTTT. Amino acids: CASRDQGQRDQPQHF.